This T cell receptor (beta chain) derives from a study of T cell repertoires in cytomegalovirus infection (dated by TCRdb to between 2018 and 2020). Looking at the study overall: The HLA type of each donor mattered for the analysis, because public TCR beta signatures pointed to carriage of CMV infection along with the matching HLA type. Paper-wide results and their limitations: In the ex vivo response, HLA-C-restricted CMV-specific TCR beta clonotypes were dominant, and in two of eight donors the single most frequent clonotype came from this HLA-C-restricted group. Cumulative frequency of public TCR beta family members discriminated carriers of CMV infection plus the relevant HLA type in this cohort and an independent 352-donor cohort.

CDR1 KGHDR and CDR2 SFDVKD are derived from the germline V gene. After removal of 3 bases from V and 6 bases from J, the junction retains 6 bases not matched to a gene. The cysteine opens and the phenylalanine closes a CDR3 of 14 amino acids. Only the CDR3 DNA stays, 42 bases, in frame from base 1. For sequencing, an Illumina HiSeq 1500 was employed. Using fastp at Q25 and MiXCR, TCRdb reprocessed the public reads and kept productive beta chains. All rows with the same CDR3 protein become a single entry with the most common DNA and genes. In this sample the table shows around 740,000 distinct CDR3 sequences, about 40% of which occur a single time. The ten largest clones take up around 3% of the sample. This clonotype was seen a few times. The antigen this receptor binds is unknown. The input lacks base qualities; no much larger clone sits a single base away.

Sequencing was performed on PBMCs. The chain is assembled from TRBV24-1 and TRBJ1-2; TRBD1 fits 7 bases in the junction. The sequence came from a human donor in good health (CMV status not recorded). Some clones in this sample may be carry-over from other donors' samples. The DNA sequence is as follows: TGTGCCACCAGTGATGGACAGGACTACCATGGCTACACCTTC. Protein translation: CATSDGQDYHGYTF.